The next 8 T cell receptor beta chains were all read from a single sample in a study of Graves' ophthalmopathy and Graves' hyperthyroidism. RNA transcripts were the source from which TCR beta CDR3 regions were amplified. The workflow started with a first-round RT-PCR run with HTBI primers and then moved on to a second-round multiplex PCR. TCRdb itself ran the multiplex PCR reads through MiXCR, one entry per CDR3 protein. The table records 1 million to 1.3 million distinct CDR3 sequences, 35% to 45% of them present only once. Sequenced material: peripheral blood or thyroid tissue (not recorded which). The receptor set was obtained from an adult man with Graves' hyperthyroidism.

This clonotype was counted between two and nine times. V usage is TRBV6-6 and J usage is TRBJ1-1; 9 bases are shared with TRBD1. The CDR3 spans 16 residues. V trimming: 8 bases; J trimming: 2 bases; junction bases outside the gene matches: 12. The germline V gene encodes CDR1 MNHNY and CDR2 SVGAGI (reference sequence). In DNA form, the CDR3 reads TGTGCCAGCGGCACAGGGGGCGCCGGGTCCAACACTGAAGCTTTCTTT. It yields the protein CASGTGGAGSNTEAFF.

This clonotype has a count of ten or more. The chain carries TRBV2 and TRBJ2-5; D gene uncertain. In germline, CDR1 is SNHLY, CDR2 FYNNEI. With 6 bases removed from V and 4 bases from J, the gap between germline ends came to 6 bases. The CDR3 has 11 amino acids. In DNA form, the CDR3 reads TGTGCCAGCAGCGTAGCAGAGACCCAGTACTTC. Encoded protein: CASSVAETQYF.

This clonotype was counted at least ten times. The gene calls are TRBV6-5 and TRBJ1-2, with unresolved D. Trimming stripped 8 bases from V and 2 bases from J, with 12 bases between. This CDR3 is 13 amino acids long. CDR1 and CDR2 (germline): MNHEY, SVGAGI. CDR3 in DNA: TGTGCCAGCGCCCTCAGCGTAAACTATGGCTACACCTTC. It codes for CASALSVNYGYTF.

Many counts were recorded for this clonotype. V is TRBV5-6 and J is TRBJ1-2; no clear D. Trimming took 0 bases from V and 2 from J, leaving 11 bases between them. Germline V lookup: CDR1 SGHDT, CDR2 YYEEEE. The CDR3 sequence is 15 residues long. CDR3 in amino acids: CASSLAAGPNYGYTF. The CDR3 DNA reads as TGTGCCAGCAGCTTGGCCGCCGGGCCAAACTATGGCTACACCTTC.

The V call is TRBV10-2, the J call TRBJ1-6; maybe TRBD1 (5 bases). Trimming left V 2 bases short and J 3 bases short, with 11 bases between. From germline, CDR1 is WSHSY and CDR2 SAAADI. The CDR3 sequence is 16 residues long. This chain's CDR3 is CASSETGVGYNSPLHF. The DNA of the CDR3 is TGCGCCAGCAGTGAGACGGGGGTGGGCTATAATTCACCCCTCCACTTT.

The rearrangement joins TRBV29-1 to TRBJ1-3, with TRBD1 as a possible D gene (5 bases). V lost 4 bases to trimming and J lost 2 bases, with 12 bases between them. This CDR3 has 14 residues. CDR1 is SQVTM and CDR2 is ANQGSEA in the germline V gene. In DNA, the CDR3 is TGCAGCGTTGGTATAGGGGCTGCTGGAAACACCATATATTTT. Translating it yields CSVGIGAAGNTIYF.

The V and J genes are TRBV15 and TRBJ2-5; D uncertain. Trimming shortened V by 3 bases and J by 4 bases, and 12 bases separated the two germline ends. Germline values: CDR1 LNHNV, CDR2 YYDKDF (reference sequence). The CDR3 contains 14 residues. The CDR3 DNA reads TGTGCCACCAGCAGTTCCTGGGCAGCAGAGACCCAGTACTTC. Amino acids: CATSSSWAAETQYF.

This clonotype has only a few counts. The genes are TRBV20-1 and TRBJ2-2; 8 bases agree with TRBD1. With 6 bases clipped from V and 4 bases from J, the junction kept 10 bases outside the gene matches. The length of the CDR3 is 15 residues. In germline, CDR1 is DFQATT, CDR2 SNEGSKA (reference sequence). DNA for the CDR3: TGCAGTGCGAGCCCAGGGGGCGCGGGCACCGGGGAGCTGTTTTTT. Protein product: CSASPGGAGTGELFF.